The 32 T cell receptor beta chains reported below all come from one sample, sequenced in a study of blood T cell repertoires in COVID-19. The method was immunoSEQ multiplex PCR; TCRdb's version includes in-frame clones alone and lacks a portion of them. The data hold 200,000 to 250,000 clones, with about four fifths observed a single time. The material sequenced was peripheral blood. The receptors shown here come from a woman aged 18-29 years with acute or convalescent COVID-19.

This clone appeared once. The chain has TRBV27 and TRBJ2-1; 13 nucleotides match TRBD2. The V segment lost 4 bases and the J segment 7 bases; nucleotides outside the gene matches: 4. The CDR3 is 15 amino acids. Germline values: CDR1 MNHEY, CDR2 SMNVEV (reference sequence). The CDR3 loop is CASSSGTSGKNEQFF. DNA for the CDR3: TGTGCCAGCAGTTCAGGGACTAGCGGGAAGAATGAGCAGTTCTTC.

The chain links TRBV18 to TRBJ2-7; 7 bases map to TRBD1. The CDR3 is made up of 13 amino acids. Germline-derived CDR1 and CDR2 are KGHSH and LQKENI. V gave up 2 bases and J gave up 6 bases; unmatched junction bases: 4. Written as DNA, the CDR3 is TGTGCCAGCTCACCAACAGGGGTCGGCGAGCAGTACTTC. Translating gives CASSPTGVGEQYF.

The V call is TRBV25-1, the J call TRBJ2-3, with D hard to call. CDR1 is MGHDK and CDR2 is SYGVNS in the germline V gene. Trimming stripped 3 bases from V and 6 bases from J, with 19 bases between. CDR3 size: 16 residues. The CDR3 nucleotides read TGTGCCAGCAGTGATTTTGTGGTAGCTGTTAGGGATACGCAGTATTTT. It translates to CASSDFVVAVRDTQYF.

This rearrangement joins TRBV19 to TRBJ1-5; 11 bases map to TRBD1. The CDR3 consists of 15 residues. From germline, CDR1 is LNHDA and CDR2 SQIVND (reference sequence). V shed 5 bases and J 6 bases; nucleotides not matched to a gene: 6. The CDR3 DNA sequence: TGTGCCAGTAGTCTGACGGGACAGGGGGGTCAGCCCCAGCATTTT. This gives the protein CASSLTGQGGQPQHF.

The rearrangement joins TRBV12-3 or TRBV12-4 to TRBJ2-7; 7 bases match TRBD1. CDR3 length: 13 residues. V dropped 5 bases and J dropped 4; count of bases not matched to a gene: 5. The CDR3 bases are TGTGCCAGCAGTCCCCCAGGGGGTTACGAGCAGTACTTC. Translation gives CASSPPGGYEQYF.

This rearrangement joins TRBV28 to TRBJ1-3; TRBD1 is a possible D gene (6 bases). CDR3 length equals 17 residues. Per germline, CDR1 MDHEN and CDR2 SYDVKM. V shed 2 bases and J shed 0 bases, with 14 bases lying between them. The DNA for the CDR3 is TGTGCCAGCAGTTTAATCGGGGGGGCGAACTCTGGAAACACCATATATTTT. It is translated as CASSLIGGANSGNTIYF. The full variable domain, completed using reference TRBV28 and TRBJ1-3, is DVKVTQSSRYLVKRTGEKVFLECVQDMDHENMFWYRQDPGLGLRLIYFSYDVKMKEKGDIPEGYSVSREKKERFSLILESASTNQTSMYLCASSLIGGANSGNTIYFGEGSWLTVV.

This sequence joins TRBV12-5 and TRBJ1-6; TRBD1 agrees at 8 bases. Germline V gene lookup returns CDR1 LGHNT and CDR2 FRNRAP. The CDR3 contains 14 residues. V gave up 5 bases and J gave up 7 bases; unmatched junction bases: 4. In DNA form, the CDR3 reads TGTGCTAGTGGTGAAGGACAGGGCAATTCACCCCTCCACTTT. Translation gives CASGEGQGNSPLHF.

This clone has more than one count but fewer than ten. The chain links TRBV12-3 or TRBV12-4 to TRBJ2-7; 7 bases align to TRBD1. CDR3 length equals 13 residues. The V segment lost 5 bases and the J segment 2 bases; nucleotides outside the gene matches: 3. The CDR3 reads CASSRTGTYEQYF. The CDR3 coding sequence is TGTGCCAGCAGTAGGACAGGAACCTACGAGCAGTACTTC.

V usage is TRBV6-5 and J usage is TRBJ2-1; 10 bases match TRBD2. Germline trimming cut 4 bases from V and 3 bases from J; bases unmatched to any gene: 3. The CDR3 contains 15 residues. CDR1 and CDR2 from the germline V gene are MNHEY and SVGAGI. The CDR3 region is CASSSWTSGYNEQFF. The CDR3 DNA follows: TGTGCCAGCAGTTCCTGGACTAGCGGCTACAATGAGCAGTTCTTC.

The chain has TRBV12-3 or TRBV12-4 and TRBJ1-2; the D is unclear. V lost 3 bases and J lost 4, with 6 bases in between. The CDR3 is 12 amino acids. CDR3 DNA sequence: TGTGCCAGCAGTTTTTCGGTCTATGGCTACACCTTC. Translating it yields CASSFSVYGYTF.

The chain recombines TRBV7-2 with TRBJ1-5; D is undetermined. The CDR3 length is 13 residues. Trimming removed 1 base from V and 9 bases from J, with 10 bases in between. The germline gives CDR1 SGHTA, CDR2 FQGNSA. Here the CDR3 reads CASSLVNPGPQHF. The CDR3 coding sequence is TGTGCCAGCAGCTTAGTTAACCCGGGGCCCCAGCATTTT.

The chain joins TRBV5-1 to TRBJ2-1; 11 positions agree with TRBD2. CDR3 size: 18 residues. The V gene's germline CDR1 is SGHRS and CDR2 YFSETQ. The J segment lost 0 bases and the V segment lost 2 bases, leaving 7 bases of the junction unmatched. CDR3 loop: CASSFGLTSGNSYNEQFF. For the CDR3, the DNA is TGCGCCAGCAGCTTTGGATTGACTAGCGGGAACTCCTACAATGAGCAGTTCTTC.

Here the CDR3 DNA reads TGTGCCATCAGTGAGCAGGGCGGGAAGACTGAAGCTTTCTTT. Its translation: CAISEQGGKTEAFF. The rearrangement joins TRBV10-3 to TRBJ1-1, with D perhaps matching TRBD1 (5 bases). V gave up 2 bases and J gave up 5 bases, with 12 bases separating them. CDR1 ENHRY and CDR2 SYGVKD come from the germline V gene. The CDR3 runs 14 residues.

V usage is TRBV18 and J usage is TRBJ2-1; D remains ambiguous. The CDR3 is 13 amino acids. Trimming left V 2 bases short and J 10 bases short, with 12 bases between. Germline CDR1 and CDR2: KGHSH and LQKENI. The CDR3 nucleotides read TGTGCCAGCTCACCATGCACCCACTGCGAGCAGTTCTTC. This encodes CASSPCTHCEQFF.

CDR3 protein: CASSLSYNNEQFF. The CDR3 DNA is TGTGCCAGCAGTTTATCCTATAACAATGAGCAGTTCTTC. The V and J genes are TRBV28 and TRBJ2-1; D not certain. CDR1 is MDHEN and CDR2 is SYDVKM in the germline V gene. V was trimmed by 1 base and J by 5 bases, leaving 6 bases between them. This CDR3 comprises 13 residues.

The chain is built from TRBV6-6 and TRBJ1-3; TRBD1 is a possible D gene (5 bases). The germline V gene has CDR1 MNHNY and CDR2 SVGAGI (reference sequence). The V end lost 8 bases, the J end lost 4 bases, and 15 bases lay between the germline ends. CDR3 length: 14 residues. The CDR3 loop is CASRLGASGNTIYF. The CDR3 DNA reads as TGTGCCAGCCGTCTAGGGGCTTCCGGAAACACCATATATTTT.

The V and J genes are TRBV28 and TRBJ2-7, with 9 bases matching TRBD2. The germline V gene encodes CDR1 MDHEN and CDR2 SYDVKM. V shed 2 bases and J 6 bases; nucleotides not matched to a gene: 5. The CDR3 spans 14 residues. CDR3 region: CASSLGGRASEQYF. CDR3 in DNA: TGTGCCAGCAGTTTAGGCGGGAGGGCCAGCGAGCAGTACTTC.

This clone has just a few counts. The V gene is TRBV2, the J gene TRBJ1-2; TRBD1 might be the D (6 bases). Germline-derived CDR1 and CDR2 are SNHLY and FYNNEI. The ends were cut back, 3 bases at V and 4 bases at J, with 12 bases in the middle. The CDR3 covers 14 residues. CDR3 amino acids: CASSEDRGGYGYTF. CDR3 DNA: TGTGCCAGCAGTGAGGACAGAGGTGGCTATGGCTACACCTTC.

The rearrangement links TRBV6-2 or TRBV6-3 to TRBJ2-5, with D possibly being TRBD2 (6 bases). CDR3 length: 15 residues. Trimming left V 3 bases short and J 1 base short, with 12 bases between. The germline V gene encodes CDR1 MNHEY and CDR2 SVGEGT. Here the CDR3 reads CASSYGVAVQETQYF. The CDR3 nucleotides are TGTGCCAGCAGTTATGGTGTAGCGGTCCAAGAGACCCAGTACTTC.

V gene TRBV6-2 or TRBV6-3 combines with J gene TRBJ2-7, with 7 bases identical to TRBD1. CDR3 length: 14 amino acids. Trimming removed 6 bases from V and 1 base from J; junction bases left unmatched: 6. Germline assignment: CDR1 MNHEY and CDR2 SVGEGT. This chain's CDR3 is CASSEGQVSYEQYF. The CDR3 region has the DNA TGTGCCAGCAGCGAAGGACAGGTTTCCTACGAGCAGTACTTC.

The genes are TRBV6-2 or TRBV6-3 and TRBJ2-7; 7 bases fit TRBD1. The CDR3 is made up of 13 amino acids. The germline V gene encodes CDR1 MNHEY and CDR2 SVGEGT. V dropped 6 bases and J dropped 3; count of bases not matched to a gene: 5. CDR3 nucleotide sequence: TGTGCCAGCAGCCGCCCAGGGGGCTACGAGCAGTACTTC. It encodes CASSRPGGYEQYF.

This chain uses TRBV27 with TRBJ1-3; D remains ambiguous. The V end was cut by 4 bases, the J end by 0 bases, with 7 bases between. Germline V gene lookup returns CDR1 MNHEY and CDR2 SMNVEV (reference sequence). The CDR3 loop spans 14 amino acids. CDR3 nucleotides: TGTGCCAGCAGTTACAGTCCCTCTGGAAACACCATATATTTT. Encoded protein: CASSYSPSGNTIYF.

The chain employs TRBV7-9 and TRBJ2-1; D is ambiguous. The CDR3 is 11 residues long. Germline V gene lookup returns CDR1 SEHNR and CDR2 FQNEAQ (reference sequence). Trimming shortened V by 2 bases and J by 9 bases, and 5 bases separated the two germline ends. CDR3 amino acids: CASSLSSEQFF. In DNA, the CDR3 is TGTGCCAGCAGCTTATCCTCTGAGCAGTTCTTC.

The V and J genes are TRBV28 and TRBJ2-1; 13 bases line up with TRBD2. V dropped 3 bases and J dropped 4; count of bases not matched to a gene: 6. The germline CDR1 and CDR2 sequences are MDHEN and SYDVKM. The CDR3 length is 17 residues. The CDR3: CASSLSGLAGTYNEQFF. Here the CDR3 DNA reads TGTGCCAGCAGTTTGTCGGGACTAGCGGGAACTTACAATGAGCAGTTCTTC.

The chain employs TRBV18 and TRBJ1-2; 11 bases agree with TRBD1. Unmatched junction bases numbered 13, after V lost 4 bases and J lost 6 bases. The CDR3 length is 17 residues. Germline V gives CDR1 KGHSH, CDR2 LQKENI. This chain's CDR3 is CASSLEFTGTGGHGYTF. The CDR3 nucleotides are TGTGCCAGCTCACTTGAGTTTACCGGGACAGGGGGACATGGCTACACCTTC.

V and J are TRBV7-6 and TRBJ2-1; tentative D call: TRBD1 (8 bases). Germline V CDR1 and CDR2: SGHVS, FNYEAQ. V was trimmed by 4 bases and J by 0 bases, leaving 25 bases between them. The CDR3 spans 20 residues. CDR3 sequence reads: CASSSDGGTGTASSYNEQFF. DNA of the CDR3: TGTGCCAGCAGCTCCGACGGGGGGACAGGAACGGCCAGCTCCTACAATGAGCAGTTCTTC. Variable domain in full (rest from reference TRBV7-6 and TRBJ2-1): GAGVSQSPRYKVTKRGQDVALRCDPISGHVSLYWYRQALGQGPEFLTYFNYEAQQDKSGLPNDRFSAERPEGSISTLTIQRTEQRDSAMYRCASSSDGGTGTASSYNEQFFGPGTRLTVL.

The chain is built from TRBV1 and TRBJ2-2; the table calls TRBD1, which could not be checked here. TRBV1 is an annotated pseudogene. The CDR3 is 20 amino acids. CDR3 amino acids: CTSSQDPHPGQGAWAGELFF. The DNA for the CDR3 is TGCACCAGCAGCCAAGACCCCCACCCCGGACAGGGGGCTTGGGCCGGGGAGCTGTTTTTT.

The V and J genes are TRBV12-3 or TRBV12-4 and TRBJ2-7, with TRBD1 as a possible D gene (7 bases). V was shortened by 2 bases and J by 3 bases, with 8 bases between the two germline ends. This CDR3 contains 13 residues. CDR3 DNA: TGTGCCAGCAGTTTACAGGGGGGCTACGAGCAGTACTTC. Encoded protein: CASSLQGGYEQYF.

CDR3: CASSSGQGTNEKLFF. DNA of the CDR3: TGCGCCAGCAGCTCGGGACAGGGAACTAATGAAAAACTGTTTTTT. J is TRBJ1-4 and V is TRBV5-1; 9 bases fit TRBD1. Germline V gene data show CDR1 as SGHRS and CDR2 as YFSETQ. V was clipped by 3 bases and J by 1 base; unmatched bases: 1. The CDR3 is 15 amino acids.

J is TRBJ1-2 and V is TRBV27; 11 positions agree with TRBD1. Germline CDR1 is MNHEY and CDR2 is SMNVEV (reference sequence). CDR3 length: 13 amino acids. Trimming took 5 bases from V and 7 from J; bases not matched to a gene: 3. The CDR3 here is CASSQGTGGGYTF. In DNA form, the CDR3 reads TGTGCCAGCAGTCAAGGGACAGGGGGTGGCTACACCTTC.

This chain uses TRBV13 with TRBJ1-6; the match to TRBD1 covers 7 bases. V lost 5 bases to trimming and J lost 9 bases; unmatched junction nucleotides: 4. Per the germline V gene, CDR1 is PRHDT and CDR2 is FYEKMQ (reference sequence). The CDR3 is made up of 13 amino acids. The CDR3: CASSPRTGSPLHF. The CDR3 region has the DNA TGTGCCAGCAGCCCCCGGACAGGTTCACCCCTCCACTTT.

This clone has only a few counts. The chain links TRBV28 to TRBJ1-2; 9 bases map to TRBD1. This CDR3 spans 15 amino acids. The germline CDR1 and CDR2 sequences are MDHEN and SYDVKM. The V and J ends lost 6 bases and 3 bases, in that order; junction bases with no gene match: 8. The DNA of the CDR3 is TGTGCCAGCAGCGCACCGGGACAGGGAGACTATGGCTACACCTTC. It yields the protein CASSAPGQGDYGYTF.